This T cell receptor (beta chain) was sequenced during a study of T-cell memory formation after mild COVID-19. CDR3 length: 14 residues. The germline V gene has CDR1 ENHRY and CDR2 SYGVKD. Between the trimmed V and J ends, which lost 4 bases and 2 bases, there was a span of 9 bases. Whole-study results and caveats: Shrinking CD4+ clones were chiefly CM and EM; CD8+ ones were chiefly EMRA.

Comment on this clonotype: No antigen is known for it.

From the 5' RACE reads, TCRdb called clonotypes with MiXCR, one entry per CDR3 protein. Of tens of thousands of distinct CDR3 sequences in the sample, 10% to 15% were seen once. What was sequenced was PBMCs or a T cell subset sorted from them (not recorded which). J is TRBJ1-3 and V is TRBV10-3; possibly TRBD1 for D (5 bases). The TCR sequence derives from a man aged 18 to 30 who had mild COVID-19 (a few samples of this study predate the infection). Cell type and time point are not known. CDR3 amino acids: CAISGGGTGNTIYF. For the CDR3, the DNA is TGTGCCATCAGTGGGGGGGGAACTGGAAACACCATATATTTT.